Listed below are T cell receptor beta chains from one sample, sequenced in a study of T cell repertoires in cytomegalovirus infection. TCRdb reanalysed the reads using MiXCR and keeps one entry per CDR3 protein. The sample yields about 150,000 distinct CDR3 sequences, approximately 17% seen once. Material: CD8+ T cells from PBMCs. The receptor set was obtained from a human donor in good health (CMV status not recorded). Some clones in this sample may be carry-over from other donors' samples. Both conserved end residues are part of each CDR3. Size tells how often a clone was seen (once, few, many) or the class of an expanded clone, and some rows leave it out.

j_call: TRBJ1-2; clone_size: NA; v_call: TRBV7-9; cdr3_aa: CASSSAAGGFGYTF
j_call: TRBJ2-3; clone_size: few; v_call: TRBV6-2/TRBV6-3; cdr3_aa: CASSYPPGLAGYDTQYF
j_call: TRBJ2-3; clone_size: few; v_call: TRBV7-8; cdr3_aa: CASSLFFGLAGDPTSTDTQYF
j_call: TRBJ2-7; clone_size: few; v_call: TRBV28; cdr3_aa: CASKAQGSGLAYEQYF
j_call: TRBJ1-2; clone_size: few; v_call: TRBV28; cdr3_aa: CASSSPRKYGYTF
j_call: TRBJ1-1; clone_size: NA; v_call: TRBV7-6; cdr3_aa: CASSLKGTGGSEAFF
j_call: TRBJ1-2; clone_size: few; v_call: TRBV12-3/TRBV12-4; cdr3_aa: CASSFKTGDGYTF
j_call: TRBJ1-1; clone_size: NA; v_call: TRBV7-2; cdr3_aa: CASSVGLRTEAFF
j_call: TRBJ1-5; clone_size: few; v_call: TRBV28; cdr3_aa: CASSRDSNQPQHF
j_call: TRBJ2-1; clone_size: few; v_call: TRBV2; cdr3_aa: CASSERTNWDEQFF
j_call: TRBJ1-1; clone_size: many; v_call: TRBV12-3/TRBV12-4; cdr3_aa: CASKSETSLNTEAFF
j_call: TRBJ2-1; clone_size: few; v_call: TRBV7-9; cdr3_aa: CASSPVRRLYNEQFF
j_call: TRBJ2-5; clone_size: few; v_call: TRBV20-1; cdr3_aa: CSATKTGVLFVQETQYF
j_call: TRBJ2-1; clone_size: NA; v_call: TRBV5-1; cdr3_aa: CASSLAALAGRSYNEQFF
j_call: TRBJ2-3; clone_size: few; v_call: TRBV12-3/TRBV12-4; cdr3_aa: CASSLLRDTNTDTQYF
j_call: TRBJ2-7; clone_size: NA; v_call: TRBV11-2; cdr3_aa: CASSPGIDSYEQYF
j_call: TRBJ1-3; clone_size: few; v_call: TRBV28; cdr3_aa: CASTELGGNTIYF
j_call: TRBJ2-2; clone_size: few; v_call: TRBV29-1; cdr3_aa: CSVVQGGRTGELFF
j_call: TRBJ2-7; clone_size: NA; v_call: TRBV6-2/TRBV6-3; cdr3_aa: CASSTGRLSYEQYF
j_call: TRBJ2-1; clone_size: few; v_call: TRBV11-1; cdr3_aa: CASTLWPRDKSYNEQFF
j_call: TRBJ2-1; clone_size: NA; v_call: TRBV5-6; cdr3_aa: CASSGGQANEQFF
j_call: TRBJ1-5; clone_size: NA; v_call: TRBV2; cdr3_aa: CASSDPRGYVNQPQHF
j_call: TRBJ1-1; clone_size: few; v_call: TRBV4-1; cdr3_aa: CASAYDQGSTEAFF
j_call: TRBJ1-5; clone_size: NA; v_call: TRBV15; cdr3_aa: CATSEGWTQPQHF
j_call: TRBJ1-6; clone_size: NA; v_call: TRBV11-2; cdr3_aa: CASSIDSYNSPLHF
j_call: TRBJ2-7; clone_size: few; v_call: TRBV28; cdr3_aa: CASRTWGAIEEQYF
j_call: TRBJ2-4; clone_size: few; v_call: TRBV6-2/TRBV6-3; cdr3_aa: CASSYSGTERDIQYF
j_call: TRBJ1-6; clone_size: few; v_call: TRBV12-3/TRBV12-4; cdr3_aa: CASSPRDRDNSPLHF
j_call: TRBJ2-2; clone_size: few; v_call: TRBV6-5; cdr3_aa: CASSYLLKRTANTGELFF
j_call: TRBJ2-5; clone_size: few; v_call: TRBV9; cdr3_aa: CASSSSHRTDLLAGGSETQYF
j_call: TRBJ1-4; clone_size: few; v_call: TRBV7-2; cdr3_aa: CASSFLVGSDEKLFF
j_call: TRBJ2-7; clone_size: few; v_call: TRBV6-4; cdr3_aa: CASAERGPRYEQYF
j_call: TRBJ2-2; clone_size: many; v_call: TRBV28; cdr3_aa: CASSPDRGFNTGELFF
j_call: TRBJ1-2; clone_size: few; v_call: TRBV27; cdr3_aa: CASSFGGRDGYTF
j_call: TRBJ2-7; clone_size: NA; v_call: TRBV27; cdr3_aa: CASMGGDYEQYF
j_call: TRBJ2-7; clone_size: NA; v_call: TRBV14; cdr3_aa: CASSHRDRDHEQYF
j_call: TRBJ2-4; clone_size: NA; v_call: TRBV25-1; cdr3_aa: CASSDSSHFGIQYF
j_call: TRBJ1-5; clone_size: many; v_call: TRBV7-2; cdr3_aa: CASSSSGFSVAQHF
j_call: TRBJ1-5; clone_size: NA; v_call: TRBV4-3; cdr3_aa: CASSQDTGGRQPQHF
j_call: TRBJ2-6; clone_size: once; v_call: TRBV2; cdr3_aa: CATIDRVGPTGANVLTF
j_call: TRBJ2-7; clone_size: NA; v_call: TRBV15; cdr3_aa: CATSSRAGSYEQYF
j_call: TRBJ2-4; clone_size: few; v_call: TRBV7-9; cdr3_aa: CASSRSGRAGPDIQYF
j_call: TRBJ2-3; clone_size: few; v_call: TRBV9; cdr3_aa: CASSASGSSTDTQYF
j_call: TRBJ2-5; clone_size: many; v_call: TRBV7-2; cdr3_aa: CASSFTSGSAETQYF
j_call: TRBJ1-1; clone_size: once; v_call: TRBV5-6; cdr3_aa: CASSLGQGRENTEAFF
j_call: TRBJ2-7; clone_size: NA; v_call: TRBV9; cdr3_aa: CASSDGTGTSGGTPYEQYF
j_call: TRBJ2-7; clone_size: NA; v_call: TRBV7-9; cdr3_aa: CASSNSGTFYEQYF
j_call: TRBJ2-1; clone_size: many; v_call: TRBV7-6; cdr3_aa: CASSSRTGGYSYNEQFF
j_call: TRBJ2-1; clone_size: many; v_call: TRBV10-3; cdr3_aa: CAISESMAGSYNEQFF
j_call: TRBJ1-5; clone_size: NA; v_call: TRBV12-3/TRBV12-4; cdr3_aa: CASSLPPKGAQHF
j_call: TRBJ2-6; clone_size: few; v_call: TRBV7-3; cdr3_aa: CASRSGANVLTF
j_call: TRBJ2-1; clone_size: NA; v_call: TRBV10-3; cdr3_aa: CAISESGPGSYNEQFF